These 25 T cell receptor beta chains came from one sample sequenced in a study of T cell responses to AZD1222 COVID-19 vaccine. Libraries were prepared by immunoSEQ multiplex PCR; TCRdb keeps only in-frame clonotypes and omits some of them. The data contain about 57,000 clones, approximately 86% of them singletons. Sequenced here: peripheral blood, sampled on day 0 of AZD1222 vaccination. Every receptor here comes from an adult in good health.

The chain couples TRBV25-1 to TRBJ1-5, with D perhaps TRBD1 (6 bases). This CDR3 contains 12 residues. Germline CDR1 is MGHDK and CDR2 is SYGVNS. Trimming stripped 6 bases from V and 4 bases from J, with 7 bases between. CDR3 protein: CASRTGNQPQHF. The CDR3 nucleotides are TGTGCCAGCAGGACAGGTAATCAGCCCCAGCATTTT.

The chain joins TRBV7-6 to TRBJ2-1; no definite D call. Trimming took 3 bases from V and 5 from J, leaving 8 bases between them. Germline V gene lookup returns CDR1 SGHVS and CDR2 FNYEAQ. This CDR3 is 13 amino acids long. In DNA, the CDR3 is TGTGCCAGCAGCTTTCGGATCGACAATGAGCAGTTCTTC. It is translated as CASSFRIDNEQFF. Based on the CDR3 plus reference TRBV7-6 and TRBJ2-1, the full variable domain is GAGVSQSPRYKVTKRGQDVALRCDPISGHVSLYWYRQALGQGPEFLTYFNYEAQQDKSGLPNDRFSAERPEGSISTLTIQRTEQRDSAMYRCASSFRIDNEQFFGPGTRLTVL.

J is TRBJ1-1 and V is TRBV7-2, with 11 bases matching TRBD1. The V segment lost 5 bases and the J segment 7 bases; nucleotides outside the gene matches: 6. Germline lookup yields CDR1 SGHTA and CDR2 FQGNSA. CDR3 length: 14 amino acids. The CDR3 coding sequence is TGTGCCAGCAGCCTGGACAGGGGGCCGATTGAAGCTTTCTTT. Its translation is CASSLDRGPIEAFF.

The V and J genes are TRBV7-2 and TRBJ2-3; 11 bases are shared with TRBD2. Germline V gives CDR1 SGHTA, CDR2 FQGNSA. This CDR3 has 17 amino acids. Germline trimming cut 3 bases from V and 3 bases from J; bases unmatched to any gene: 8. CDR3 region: CASSFAGGTSGTDTQYF. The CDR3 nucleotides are TGTGCCAGCAGCTTCGCCGGCGGGACTAGCGGAACAGATACGCAGTATTTT.

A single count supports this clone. CDR3 sequence reads: CASSLETSLVSEQFF. The CDR3 nucleotides are TGCGCCAGCAGCTTGGAGACTAGCCTAGTAAGTGAGCAGTTCTTC. The chain employs TRBV5-1 and TRBJ2-1; 7 nucleotides align to TRBD2. Germline V CDR1 and CDR2: SGHRS, YFSETQ. CDR3 size: 15 residues. Losses at the gene ends were 0 bases for V and 9 bases for J; bases not matched to a gene: 9.

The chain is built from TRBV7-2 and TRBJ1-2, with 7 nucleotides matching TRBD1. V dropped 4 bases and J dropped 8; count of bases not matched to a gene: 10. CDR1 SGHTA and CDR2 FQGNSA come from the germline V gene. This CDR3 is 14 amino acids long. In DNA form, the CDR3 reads TGTGCCAGCAGCTCGGACAGGACCAAGGACGGCTACACCTTC. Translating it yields CASSSDRTKDGYTF. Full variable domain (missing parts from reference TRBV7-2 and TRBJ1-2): GAGVSQSPSNKVTEKGKDVELRCDPISGHTALYWYRQSLGQGLEFLIYFQGNSAPDKSGLPSDRFSAERTGGSVSTLTIQRTQQEDSAVYLCASSSDRTKDGYTFGSGTRLTVV.

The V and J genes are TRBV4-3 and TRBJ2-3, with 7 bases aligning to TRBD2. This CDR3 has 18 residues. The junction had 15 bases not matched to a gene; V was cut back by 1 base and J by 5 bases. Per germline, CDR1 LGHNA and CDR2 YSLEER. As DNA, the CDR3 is TGCGCCAGCAGCCAAGCAGAAGCCCCGCTAGCGGCGGGAGATACGCAGTATTTT. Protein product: CASSQAEAPLAAGDTQYF.

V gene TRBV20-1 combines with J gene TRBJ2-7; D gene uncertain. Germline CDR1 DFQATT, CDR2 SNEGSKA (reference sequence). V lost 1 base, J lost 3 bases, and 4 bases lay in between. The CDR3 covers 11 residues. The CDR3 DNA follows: TGCAGTGCTAGAGTGGGCTACGAGCAGTACTTC. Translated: CSARVGYEQYF.

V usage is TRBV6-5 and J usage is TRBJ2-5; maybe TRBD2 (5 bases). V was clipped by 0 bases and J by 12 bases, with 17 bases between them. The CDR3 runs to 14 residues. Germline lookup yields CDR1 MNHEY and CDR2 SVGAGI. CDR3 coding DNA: TGTGCCAGCAGTTACTCGATTTCAGGCCCCGGGAAGTACTTC. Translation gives CASSYSISGPGKYF.

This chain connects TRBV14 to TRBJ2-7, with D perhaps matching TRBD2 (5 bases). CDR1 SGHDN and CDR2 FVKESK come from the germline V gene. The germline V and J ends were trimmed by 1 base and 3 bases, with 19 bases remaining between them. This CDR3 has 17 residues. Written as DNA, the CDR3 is TGTGCCAGCAGCCAAGGTTTATTTGGTGGGAGTGGCTACGAGCAGTACTTC. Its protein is CASSQGLFGGSGYEQYF.

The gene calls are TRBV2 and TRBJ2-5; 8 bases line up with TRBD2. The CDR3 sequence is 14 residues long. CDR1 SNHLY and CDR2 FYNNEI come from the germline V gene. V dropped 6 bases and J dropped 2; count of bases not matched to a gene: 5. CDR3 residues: CASSAGTRQETQYF. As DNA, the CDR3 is TGTGCCAGCAGCGCTGGGACTAGGCAAGAGACCCAGTACTTC.

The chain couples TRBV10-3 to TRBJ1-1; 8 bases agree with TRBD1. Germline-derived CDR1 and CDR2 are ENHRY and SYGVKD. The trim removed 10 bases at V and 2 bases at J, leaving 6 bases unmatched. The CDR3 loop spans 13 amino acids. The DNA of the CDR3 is TGTGCCACTTCGACAGGGGACAACACTGAAGCTTTCTTT. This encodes CATSTGDNTEAFF.

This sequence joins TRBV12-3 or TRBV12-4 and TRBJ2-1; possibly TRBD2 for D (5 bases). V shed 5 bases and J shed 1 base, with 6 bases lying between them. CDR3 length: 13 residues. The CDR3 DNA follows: TGTGCCAGCAGTCGGGATTCCTACAATGAGCAGTTCTTC. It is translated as CASSRDSYNEQFF.

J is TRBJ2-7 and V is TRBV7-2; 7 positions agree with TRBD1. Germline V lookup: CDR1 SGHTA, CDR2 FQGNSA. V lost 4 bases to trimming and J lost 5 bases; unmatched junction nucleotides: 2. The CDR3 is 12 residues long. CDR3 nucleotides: TGTGCCAGCAGCTATACAGGGGACGAGCAGTACTTC. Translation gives CASSYTGDEQYF.

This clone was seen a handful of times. The DNA of the CDR3 is TGCGCCAGTCATGACCCCCCCCACAAGAGGGACACTGAAGCTTTCTTT. Its protein product is CASHDPPHKRDTEAFF. The rearrangement links TRBV4-1 to TRBJ1-1; no clear D gene. The CDR3 spans 16 residues. Trimming left V 9 bases short and J 3 bases short, with 23 bases between. Germline CDR1 MGHRA, CDR2 YSYEKL.

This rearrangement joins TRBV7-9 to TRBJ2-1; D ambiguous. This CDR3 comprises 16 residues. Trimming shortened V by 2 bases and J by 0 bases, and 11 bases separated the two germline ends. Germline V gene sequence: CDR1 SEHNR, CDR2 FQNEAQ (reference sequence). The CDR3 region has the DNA TGTGCCAGCAGCTTAACGTTTGGGGTCTCCTACAATGAGCAGTTCTTC. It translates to CASSLTFGVSYNEQFF. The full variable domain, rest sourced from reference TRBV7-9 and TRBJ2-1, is DTGVSQNPRHKITKRGQNVTFRCDPISEHNRLYWYRQTLGQGPEFLTYFQNEAQLEKSRLLSDRFSAERPKGSFSTLEIQRTEQGDSAMYLCASSLTFGVSYNEQFFGPGTRLTVL.

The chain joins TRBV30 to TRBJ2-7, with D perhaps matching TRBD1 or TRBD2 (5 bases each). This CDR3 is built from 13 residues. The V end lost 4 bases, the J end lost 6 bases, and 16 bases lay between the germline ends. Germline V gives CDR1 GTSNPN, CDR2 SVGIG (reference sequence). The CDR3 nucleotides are TGTGCCTGGAACCGGGACCCGCGGTCCGAGCAGTACTTC. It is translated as CAWNRDPRSEQYF.

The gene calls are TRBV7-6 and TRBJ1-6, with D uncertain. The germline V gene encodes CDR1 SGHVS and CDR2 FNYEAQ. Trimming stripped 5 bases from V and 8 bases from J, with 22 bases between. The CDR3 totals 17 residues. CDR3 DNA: TGTGCCAGCAGCCCCAACCAAGCATTGGACGGGTATTCACCCCTCCACTTT. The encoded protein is CASSPNQALDGYSPLHF.

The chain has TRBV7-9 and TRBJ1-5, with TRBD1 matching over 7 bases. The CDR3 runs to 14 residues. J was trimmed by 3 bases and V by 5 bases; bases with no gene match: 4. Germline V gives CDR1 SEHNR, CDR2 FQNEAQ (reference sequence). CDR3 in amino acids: CASSRGQNNQPQHF. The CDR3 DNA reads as TGTGCCAGCAGCCGGGGACAGAACAATCAGCCCCAGCATTTT.

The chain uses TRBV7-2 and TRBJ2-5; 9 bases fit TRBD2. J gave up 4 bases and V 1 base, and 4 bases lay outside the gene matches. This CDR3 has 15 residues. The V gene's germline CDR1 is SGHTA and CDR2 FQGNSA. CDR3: CASSLVASGTETQYF. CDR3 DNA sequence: TGTGCCAGCAGCTTAGTTGCTAGCGGGACAGAGACCCAGTACTTC.

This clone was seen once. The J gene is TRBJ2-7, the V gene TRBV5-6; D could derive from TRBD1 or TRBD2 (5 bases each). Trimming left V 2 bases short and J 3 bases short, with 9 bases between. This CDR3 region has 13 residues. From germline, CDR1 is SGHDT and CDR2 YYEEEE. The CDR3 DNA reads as TGTGCCAGCAGCTTCTGGGGGAACTACGAGCAGTACTTC. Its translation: CASSFWGNYEQYF.

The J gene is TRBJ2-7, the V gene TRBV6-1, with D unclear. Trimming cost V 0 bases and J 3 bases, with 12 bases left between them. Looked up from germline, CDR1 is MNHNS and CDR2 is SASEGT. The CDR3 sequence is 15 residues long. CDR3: CASSEATAAYYEQYF. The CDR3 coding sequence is TGTGCCAGCAGTGAAGCTACAGCAGCTTACTACGAGCAGTACTTC.

The CDR3 loop is CASSQDRGFTEAFF. CDR3 coding DNA: TGCGCCAGCAGCCAAGACAGGGGATTTACTGAAGCTTTCTTT. The chain couples TRBV4-1 to TRBJ1-1, with a tentative D call TRBD1 (6 bases). V dropped 0 bases and J dropped 5 bases, with 10 bases sitting between them. This CDR3 spans 14 amino acids. Germline CDR1 reads MGHRA; CDR2 reads YSYEKL.

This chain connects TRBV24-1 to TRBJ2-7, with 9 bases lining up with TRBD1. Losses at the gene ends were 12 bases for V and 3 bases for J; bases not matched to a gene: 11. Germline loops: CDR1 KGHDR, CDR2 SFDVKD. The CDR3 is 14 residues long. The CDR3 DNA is TGTGCCCCCCCCTCCGGGACAGGGTACTACGAGCAGTACTTC. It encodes CAPPSGTGYYEQYF.

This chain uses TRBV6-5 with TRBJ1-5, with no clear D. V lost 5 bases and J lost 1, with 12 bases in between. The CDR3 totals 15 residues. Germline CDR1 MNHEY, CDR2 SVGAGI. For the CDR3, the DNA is TGTGCCAGCAGTATCGCATGGGCGAGCAATCAGCCCCAGCATTTT. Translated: CASSIAWASNQPQHF.